The clone carrying this TCR beta chain occurred a few times. The data derive from a study of control samples from healthy donors and cancer patients. This CDR3 spans 15 amino acids. Germline loops: CDR1 MDHEN, CDR2 SYDVKM. Deletions cut 2 bases from V and 4 bases from J, with 14 bases between. Profiled with immunoSEQ multiplex PCR; TCRdb holds only in-frame clones, not every one. The data contain a few hundred thousand clones, roughly 90% of them seen just once; the ten biggest clones take up roughly 6.4%. The specimen sequenced was PBMCs. This receptor was taken from a man aged 40-49 years with head and neck cancer. The rearrangement uses TRBV28 and TRBJ1-2, with D tentatively TRBD1 (6 bases). The CDR3 DNA reads TGTGCCAGCAGTTTAGGTTTCACAGGGATCTATGGCTACACCTTC. Encoded protein: CASSLGFTGIYGYTF.